These 10 T cell receptor beta chains share one sample of origin, sequenced in a study of blood T cell repertoires in COVID-19. This table comes from immunoSEQ multiplex PCR, and its TCRdb copy is limited to in-frame clones, with some not included. Here the sample spans some 42,000 clones, under 90% being singletons. Source material: peripheral blood. The receptor set was obtained from a human donor in a cohort sampled during active COVID-19.

The chain is built from TRBV11-2 and TRBJ1-3; possible D gene TRBD1, 6 bases. CDR3 length: 14 amino acids. The germline V gene encodes CDR1 SGHAT and CDR2 FQNNGV. Trimming cost V 1 base and J 2 bases, with 6 bases left between them. The CDR3: CASSLAGAGNTIYF. The CDR3 nucleotides read TGTGCCAGCAGCTTAGCAGGGGCTGGAAACACCATATATTTT.

In DNA, the CDR3 is TGTGCCAGTAGCACAGGGACGGTGGTTCCTGGCTACACCTTC. Translation: CASSTGTVVPGYTF. The rearrangement joins TRBV19 to TRBJ1-2, with D tentatively TRBD1 (6 bases). The length of the CDR3 is 14 residues. CDR1 and CDR2 from the germline V gene are LNHDA and SQIVND (reference sequence). The V gene lost 6 bases and the J gene lost 7 bases, with 18 bases spanning the gap.

The V call is TRBV5-6, the J call TRBJ1-2; TRBD1 matches at 7 bases. The V gene end was trimmed by 4 bases and the J gene end by 4 bases; junction bases not matched to a gene: 7. There are 14 residues in the CDR3. Germline lookup yields CDR1 SGHDT and CDR2 YYEEEE. The CDR3 is CASSIYRGGYGYTF. As DNA, the CDR3 is TGTGCCAGCAGCATATACAGGGGTGGCTATGGCTACACCTTC.

The J gene is TRBJ2-7, the V gene TRBV28, with 9 positions matching TRBD1. The V segment lost 4 bases and the J segment 0 bases; nucleotides outside the gene matches: 7. The CDR3 contains 16 residues. Germline V lookup: CDR1 MDHEN, CDR2 SYDVKM. The CDR3 sequence: CASSSPGQGSSYEQYF. The CDR3 DNA follows: TGTGCCAGCAGTTCTCCGGGACAGGGAAGCTCCTACGAGCAGTACTTC.

V is TRBV6-2 or TRBV6-3 and J is TRBJ1-5; D not certain. V lost 0 bases, J lost 6 bases, and 6 bases lay in between. The CDR3 consists of 13 residues. The V gene's germline CDR1 is MNHEY and CDR2 SVGEGT. The CDR3 nucleotides read TGTGCCAGCAGTTACTCGGTTAGTCAGCCCCAGCATTTT. Amino acids: CASSYSVSQPQHF.

V and J are TRBV7-9 and TRBJ1-2; D not resolved. The V end lost 7 bases, the J end lost 4 bases, and 13 bases lay between the germline ends. CDR3 length: 13 residues. Germline V gene data show CDR1 as SEHNR and CDR2 as FQNEAQ (reference sequence). The CDR3 loop is CASTGGSFYGYTF. The CDR3 nucleotides are TGTGCCAGCACAGGAGGAAGCTTCTATGGCTACACCTTC.

The chain joins TRBV2 to TRBJ1-5; D not certain. Germline V gene data show CDR1 as SNHLY and CDR2 as FYNNEI. Trimming removed 5 bases from V and 0 bases from J, with 8 bases in between. CDR3 length: 14 residues. The CDR3 region is CASSWQYSNQPQHF. The CDR3 region has the DNA TGTGCCAGCAGTTGGCAGTATAGCAATCAGCCCCAGCATTTT.

This chain joins TRBV12-5 and TRBJ1-3; D remains ambiguous. CDR1 is LGHNT and CDR2 is FRNRAP in the germline V gene. The CDR3 has 16 amino acids. V lost 9 bases, J lost 0 bases, and 18 bases lay in between. Written as DNA, the CDR3 is TGTGCTAGCTCAGACGGATACAGAAGCTCTGGAAACACCATATATTTT. Protein: CASSDGYRSSGNTIYF.

The chain is built from TRBV2 and TRBJ1-1, with D uncertain. The germline V and J ends were trimmed by 5 bases and 8 bases, with 15 bases remaining between them. Germline assignment: CDR1 SNHLY and CDR2 FYNNEI. The CDR3 length is 13 residues. The CDR3: CASSIMRAREAFF. Here the CDR3 DNA reads TGTGCCAGCAGTATAATGCGGGCGCGGGAAGCTTTCTTT. The full variable domain, in which reference TRBV2 and TRBJ1-1 provide the parts outside the CDR3, is EPEVTQTPSHQVTQMGQEVILRCVPISNHLYFYWYRQILGQKVEFLVSFYNNEISEKSEIFDDQFSVERPDGSNFTLKIRSTKLEDSAMYFCASSIMRAREAFFGQGTRLTVV.

The gene calls are TRBV19 and TRBJ2-7; 10 bases align to TRBD1. CDR1 is LNHDA and CDR2 is SQIVND in the germline V gene (reference sequence). The CDR3 contains 14 residues. Losses at the gene ends were 3 bases for V and 3 bases for J; bases not matched to a gene: 2. The chain's CDR3 is CASSIGTGDYEQYF. CDR3 nucleotides: TGTGCCAGTAGTATCGGGACAGGGGACTACGAGCAGTACTTC.